Each of the 17 T cell receptor beta chains below was sequenced from the same sample in a study of blood T cell repertoires in COVID-19 (dated by TCRdb to the early 2020s). The library was prepared using the immunoSEQ multiplex PCR assay. TCRdb took over this immuneACCESS table, retaining in-frame rearrangements with V and J assigned. Such tables are incomplete; in checked studies, under half of the missing clones stem from an unresolved V gene, and the remainder is unexplained. Within this sample are roughly 150,000 clones, with approximately 88% of them counted one time only. The top ten clones comprise around 28% of the sample. Input material: peripheral blood. These receptors were obtained from a human donor in a cohort sampled during active COVID-19.

The rearrangement links TRBV5-1 to TRBJ1-5; 8 nucleotides agree with TRBD1. V lost 4 bases, J lost 7 bases, and 7 bases stayed unmatched. Germline CDR1 and CDR2: SGHRS and YFSETQ. The CDR3 runs 14 residues. The CDR3 DNA reads TGCGCCAGCAGCCCCGACAGGGGCGGGCAGCCCCAGCATTTT. It is translated as CASSPDRGGQPQHF.

The rearrangement links TRBV5-1 to TRBJ1-6, with D possibly TRBD1 on 5 matching bases. This CDR3 contains 15 residues. V lost 1 base and J 6 bases, leaving 11 bases between the germline ends. Germline V lookup: CDR1 SGHRS, CDR2 YFSETQ. The CDR3 nucleotides are TGCGCCAGCAGCTTGACAGGATCGATTAATTCACCCCTCCACTTT. Amino acids: CASSLTGSINSPLHF.

This chain connects TRBV7-9 to TRBJ2-1; 8 bases map to TRBD1. CDR1 and CDR2 (germline): SEHNR, FQNEAQ (reference sequence). CDR3 length equals 15 residues. V was clipped by 4 bases and J by 3 bases; unmatched bases: 5. CDR3 in amino acids: CASSSGTGLYNEQFF. CDR3 DNA: TGTGCCAGCAGCTCCGGGACAGGCCTCTACAATGAGCAGTTCTTC.

This rearrangement joins TRBV12-3 or TRBV12-4 to TRBJ2-2; D remains ambiguous. V gave up 5 bases and J gave up 6 bases, with 4 bases separating them. The CDR3 spans 11 residues. For the CDR3, the DNA is TGTGCCAGCAGTGTCTCCGGGGAGCTGTTTTTT. Translation: CASSVSGELFF.

J is TRBJ2-2 and V is TRBV18; perhaps TRBD1 as D (6 bases). Germline V gene data show CDR1 as KGHSH and CDR2 as LQKENI. Trimming stripped 2 bases from V and 9 bases from J, with 10 bases between. The CDR3 runs 13 residues. CDR3: CASSPGQGRELFF. The CDR3 DNA sequence: TGTGCCAGCTCACCAGGCCAGGGGAGGGAGCTGTTTTTT. The full variable domain, with the rest looked up from reference TRBV18 and TRBJ2-2, is NAGVMQNPRHLVRRRGQEARLRCSPMKGHSHVYWYRQLPEEGLKFMVYLQKENIIDESGMPKERFSAEFPKEGPSILRIQQVVRGDSAAYFCASSPGQGRELFFGEGSRLTVL.

The V call is TRBV11-2, the J call TRBJ2-7, with TRBD2 identical over 13 bases. The CDR3 runs 14 residues. The V gene's germline CDR1 is SGHAT and CDR2 FQNNGV. J lost 12 bases, V lost 1 base, and 6 bases had no gene match. In DNA form, the CDR3 reads TGTGCCAGCAGCTTAGGGGCCGGGACTAGCGGGGTGTACTTC. As protein: CASSLGAGTSGVYF.

Only one count was recorded for this clone. The chain joins TRBV19 to TRBJ2-7, with D perhaps TRBD1 (7 bases). The CDR3 covers 15 residues. In germline, CDR1 is LNHDA, CDR2 SQIVND (reference sequence). Trimming stripped 2 bases from V and 3 bases from J, with 14 bases between. The CDR3 region is CASSIKRQGGYEQYF. CDR3 bases: TGTGCCAGTAGTATAAAAAGGCAGGGGGGCTACGAGCAGTACTTC.

V gene TRBV5-4 combines with J gene TRBJ1-2; 7 bases fit TRBD1. Germline loops: CDR1 SGHNT, CDR2 YYREEE (reference sequence). The V segment lost 4 bases and the J segment 2 bases; nucleotides outside the gene matches: 5. The CDR3 is 14 residues long. CDR3 DNA sequence: TGTGCCAGCAGCCGCCCGACAGGGAACTATGGCTACACCTTC. It yields the protein CASSRPTGNYGYTF. Together with reference TRBV5-4 and TRBJ1-2, the CDR3 gives the full variable domain: ETGVTQSPTHLIKTRGQQVTLRCSSQSGHNTVSWYQQALGQGPQFIFQYYREEENGRGNFPPRFSGLQFPNYSSELNVNALELDDSALYLCASSRPTGNYGYTFGSGTRLTVV.

The rearrangement links TRBV6-5 to TRBJ1-3, with 9 bases lining up with TRBD1. The germline V gene encodes CDR1 MNHEY and CDR2 SVGAGI. J lost 10 bases, V lost 2 bases, and 0 bases had no gene match. CDR3 size: 12 residues. CDR3 residues: CASSYGTGTIYF. The CDR3 region has the DNA TGTGCCAGCAGTTACGGGACAGGGACCATATATTTT.

This clone was recorded only once. The chain recombines TRBV5-5 with TRBJ2-7; tentatively, D is TRBD1 (6 bases). Germline lookup yields CDR1 SGHKS and CDR2 YYEKEE (reference sequence). Trimming cost V 4 bases and J 0 bases, with 11 bases left between them. The CDR3 length is 14 residues. CDR3 amino acids: CASSLDSLSYEQYF. The CDR3 DNA reads TGTGCCAGCAGCCTGGACAGTCTCTCCTACGAGCAGTACTTC. Complete variable domain (other parts from reference TRBV5-5 and TRBJ2-7): DAGVTQSPTHLIKTRGQQVTLRCSPISGHKSVSWYQQVLGQGPQFIFQYYEKEERGRGNFPDRFSARQFPNYSSELNVNALLLGDSALYLCASSLDSLSYEQYFGPGTRLTVT.

V is TRBV11-2 and J is TRBJ1-1; a possible D gene is TRBD1 (5 bases). V was cut by 6 bases and J by 4 bases, with 12 bases left in between. Germline CDR1 and CDR2: SGHAT and FQNNGV. CDR3 length: 13 amino acids. The CDR3 nucleotides are TGTGCCAGCAGTCCTCAAACAGGCACTGAAGCTTTCTTT. This codes for CASSPQTGTEAFF.

This clone appeared a single time. The genes are TRBV5-1 and TRBJ2-3, with TRBD2 matching 13 bases. CDR1 is SGHRS and CDR2 is YFSETQ in the germline V gene. V lost 4 bases to trimming and J lost 5 bases; unmatched junction nucleotides: 10. CDR3 length: 17 amino acids. CDR3 sequence (DNA): TGCGCCAGCAGCCTGGGGACTAGCGGGACCATGCTAGATACGCAGTATTTT. Translation gives CASSLGTSGTMLDTQYF.

The rearrangement joins TRBV19 to TRBJ2-7, with TRBD1 matching over 8 bases. This CDR3 has 17 residues. Germline loops: CDR1 LNHDA, CDR2 SQIVND (reference sequence). After removal of 6 bases from V and 2 bases from J, the junction contained 15 bases not matched to a gene. CDR3 coding DNA: TGTGCCAGTAGCGCCGGTTCCGGGACAGGTGATACCTACGAGCAGTACTTC. Translating gives CASSAGSGTGDTYEQYF.

The count of this clone is one. CDR3 bases: TGTGCCTCCGCGCAGAACACTGAAGCTTTCTTT. Its protein product is CASAQNTEAFF. The J gene is TRBJ1-1, the V gene TRBV30; D is unclear. V lost 7 bases, J lost 1 base, and 7 bases lay in between. CDR3 length: 11 residues. Germline V gene data show CDR1 as GTSNPN and CDR2 as SVGIG (reference sequence).

V gene TRBV9 combines with J gene TRBJ2-2, with D possibly being TRBD2 (6 bases). From germline, CDR1 is SGDLS and CDR2 YYNGEE. This CDR3 is 13 amino acids long. Trimming pared 5 bases from V and 3 bases from J, leaving 8 bases between. The CDR3 DNA sequence: TGTGCCAGCAGATGGGGGGACACCGGGGAGCTGTTTTTT. Its protein product is CASRWGDTGELFF.

The gene calls are TRBV3-1 (or the pseudogene TRBV3-2) and TRBJ1-5, with TRBD1 matching over 7 bases. CDR3 length: 14 residues. From germline, CDR1 is LGHDT and CDR2 YNNKEL (reference sequence). J was trimmed by 1 base and V by 6 bases; bases with no gene match: 3. CDR3 amino acids: CASSLQGSNQPQHF. CDR3 in DNA: TGTGCCAGCAGTCTACAGGGGAGCAATCAGCCCCAGCATTTT.

The chain joins TRBV6-6 to TRBJ2-1; 10 bases match TRBD2. This CDR3 comprises 15 residues. Germline CDR1 MNHNY, CDR2 SVGAGI (reference sequence). With 4 bases clipped from V and 4 bases from J, the junction kept 4 bases outside the gene matches. The CDR3 DNA reads TGTGCCAGCAGTTCCAGCGGGGGGGGATACAATGAGCAGTTCTTC. This encodes CASSSSGGGYNEQFF.